The rows below give T cell receptor beta chains drawn from one sample of a study of CD8+CD57+ T cells in acquired aplastic anemia. TCRdb used MiXCR to reprocess the reads, holding one entry per CDR3 protein. The sample records approximately 81,000 distinct CDR3 sequences, about 45% being singletons. The sequenced sample consisted of sorted CD4+, CD8+, or CD8+CD57+ T cells (not recorded which) from PBMCs. These receptors were obtained from a human donor in good health, serving as a control. The conserved cysteine and the conserved F or W are not part of the CDR3 here. Rows may omit the clone size; those that give it use once, few, many or a size class.

v_gene	j_gene	abundance	CDR3aa
TRBV10-3	TRBJ2-7	-	ATKTGLESYEQY
TRBV2	TRBJ2-3	many	ASSLWGTSHTDTQY
TRBV2	TRBJ1-5	-	ASSVAAGGQPQH
TRBV29-1	TRBJ2-3	-	SAGQGSTDTQY
TRBV25-1	TRBJ2-3	medium-sized	ASSEFGGSTDTQY
TRBV10-1	TRBJ2-1	many	ASSESLTGLAGVFHEQF
TRBV15	TRBJ1-4	many	TTSRDPGGGEKLF
TRBV7-9	TRBJ1-1	many	ASSLEGDHTEAF
TRBV4-1	TRBJ2-7	many	ASSTFKGGTEQY
TRBV24-1	TRBJ2-1	few	ATSDPGLAFHEQF
TRBV15	TRBJ1-5	-	ATSRDRGGVADQPQH
TRBV15	TRBJ2-7	-	ATSPTSGGDEQY
TRBV9	TRBJ2-1	-	ASSVGGGVNNEQF
TRBV27	TRBJ2-7	-	ASSPTLAGSSYEQY
TRBV20-1	TRBJ2-1	many	SASSSDYNEQF
TRBV27	TRBJ2-7	many	ASSRDSTYEQY
TRBV25-1	TRBJ2-3	-	ASSVMGTDTQY
TRBV15	TRBJ2-1	many	ATSTTTLAGAYNEQF
TRBV11-2	TRBJ1-1	few	ASSLDNGPSEAF
TRBV11-3	TRBJ1-1	-	ASSLVTGGTEAF
TRBV7-2	TRBJ1-2	-	ASSWGQGSNYGYT
TRBV2	TRBJ1-5	many	ASSEGTSSNQPQH
TRBV19	TRBJ1-2	-	ASSASTVANYGYT
TRBV6-5	TRBJ1-2	many	ASSYGADLGTGYT
TRBV20-1	TRBJ2-1	many	SAEPGRESDEQF
TRBV29-1	TRBJ2-5	many	SVEGAVSGTQY
TRBV7-8	TRBJ1-2	-	ASRPRTGRVGYT
TRBV14	TRBJ2-7	many	ASSQAISIHEQY
TRBV20-1	TRBJ2-7	-	SAVGLASYEQY
TRBV20-1	TRBJ2-3	-	SAKGDTDTQY
TRBV15	TRBJ1-3	-	ATSSYRGYSGNTIY
TRBV20-1	TRBJ1-1	-	SARRGGRAF
TRBV7-6	TRBJ2-7	many	ASSPAGTGPSYEQY
TRBV5-1	TRBJ2-7	many	ASSLGPGTPGRYEQY
TRBV5-1	TRBJ1-4	-	ASSSLRQREGEKLF
TRBV2	TRBJ2-3	-	ASRETSGARPSTDTQY
TRBV2	TRBJ1-6	-	ASSARGLGNSPLH
TRBV29-1	TRBJ2-7	many	SVEGGPGLHPYEQY
TRBV19	TRBJ2-2	many	ASSIRGWDGELF
TRBV6-1	TRBJ1-5	many	ASSEAVYSNQPQH
TRBV12-3/TRBV12-4	TRBJ2-1	many	ASSLRLAGVHNEQF